Listed below are T cell receptor beta chains from one sample, sequenced in a study of cytomegalovirus exposure and HLA in healthy donors. TCRdb keeps only in-frame clones here, not all; method: immunoSEQ multiplex PCR. In the table there are 150,000 to 200,000 clones, around 85% of which are singletons. Material: PBMCs. The receptor source for this set is a man aged 18 to 29 in good health and CMV-seropositive. Each CDR3 is given with its conserved first and last residue. The D gene is left open where the match is weak. Size values are once, few and many counts, or a class for expanded clones, and some rows have none.

J: TRBJ1-2
V: TRBV27
D: NA
size: NA
DNA: TGTGCCAGCAGTACCGCCCGGACAGCCCTAGATCGTGGCTACACCTTC
CDR3: CASSTARTALDRGYTF

J: TRBJ1-2
V: TRBV29-1
D: TRBD1
size: NA
DNA: TGCAGCGCCGTCGCCGGGACAGCCTTGGGAGGCTACACCTTC
CDR3: CSAVAGTALGGYTF

J: TRBJ2-7
V: TRBV2
D: NA
size: NA
DNA: TGTGCCAGCAAAAATAGGGGTTATGAGCAGTACTTC
CDR3: CASKNRGYEQYF

J: TRBJ2-1
V: TRBV11-3
D: TRBD1
size: NA
DNA: TGTGCCAGCAGCCGGAGGGGACAGGGCACCGTCGAGCAGTTCTTC
CDR3: CASSRRGQGTVEQFF

J: TRBJ2-1
V: TRBV5-1
D: NA
size: NA
DNA: TGCGCCAGCAGCCCAGGCAGGGAGCAGTTCTTC
CDR3: CASSPGREQFF

J: TRBJ2-1
V: TRBV2
D: NA
size: NA
DNA: TGTGCCAGCAGTGTTCGTGAGCAGTTCTTC
CDR3: CASSVREQFF

J: TRBJ1-6
V: TRBV14
D: TRBD1
size: many
DNA: TGTGCCAGCAGCCAAGACGGACAGGATTTATCACCCCTCCACTTT
CDR3: CASSQDGQDLSPLHF

J: TRBJ2-5
V: TRBV27
D: NA
size: NA
DNA: TGTGCCAGCAGTTTCCGTGGGGCAGGGGAGACCCAGTACTTC
CDR3: CASSFRGAGETQYF

J: TRBJ2-7
V: TRBV11-2
D: TRBD2
size: NA
DNA: TGTGCCAGCAGCTTACAGCAGACTAGCGGGGAGTCCTACGAGCAGTACTTC
CDR3: CASSLQQTSGESYEQYF

J: TRBJ1-1
V: TRBV18
D: TRBD1
size: NA
DNA: TGTGCCAGCTCACGGGACAGGCACACTGAAGCTTTCTTT
CDR3: CASSRDRHTEAFF

J: TRBJ2-7
V: TRBV6-5
D: NA
size: NA
DNA: TGTGCCAGCAGTTACTCGACGGCAGGGTGGTACGAGCAGTACTTC
CDR3: CASSYSTAGWYEQYF

J: TRBJ2-1
V: TRBV9
D: NA
size: NA
DNA: TGTGCCAGCACCCGAGGACATTACAATGAGCAGTTCTTC
CDR3: CASTRGHYNEQFF

J: TRBJ1-1
V: TRBV25-1
D: NA
size: NA
DNA: TGTGCCAGCAGCGTCGGGGAAGGGTTCACTGAAGCTTTCTTT
CDR3: CASSVGEGFTEAFF

J: TRBJ2-5
V: TRBV5-4
D: TRBD2
size: NA
DNA: TGTGCCAGCAGCTCGGGCGGGGGAGGGGAGACCCAGTACTTC
CDR3: CASSSGGGGETQYF

J: TRBJ1-2
V: TRBV5-1
D: TRBD1
size: NA
DNA: TGCGCCAGCAGCTTGGAAGCTCAGGGGGCAGGTGGCTACACCTTC
CDR3: CASSLEAQGAGGYTF

J: TRBJ1-1
V: TRBV5-1
D: NA
size: NA
DNA: TGCGCCAGCAGCTTGGAAGGGGTAGGGTACACTGAAGCTTTCTTT
CDR3: CASSLEGVGYTEAFF

J: TRBJ2-3
V: TRBV10-1
D: TRBD2
size: NA
DNA: TGCGCCAGCAGCACTAGCGGGAGGACCACAGATACGCAGTATTTT
CDR3: CASSTSGRTTDTQYF

J: TRBJ1-4
V: TRBV2
D: TRBD1
size: NA
DNA: TGTGCCAGCAGTAGCGGGACAGGGGGCGAAAAACTGTTTTTT
CDR3: CASSSGTGGEKLFF

J: TRBJ2-7
V: TRBV15
D: NA
size: few
DNA: TGTGCCACCAGCAGAGGTACTAATTCCTACGAGCAGTACTTC
CDR3: CATSRGTNSYEQYF